This T cell receptor beta chain was profiled in a study of T cell responses to AZD1222 COVID-19 vaccine (TCRdb year 2021). Background on the whole study: TCR sequencing covered 233 trial participants: 200 to 220 given two doses of AZD1222 and 26 given two doses of MenACWY control vaccine. Enrollment into the trials was organized by age into subgroups of 18-55, 56-69 and 70-plus years, and those subgroups contained approximately 150, 30 and 60 TCR-sequenced participants, respectively.

Concerning this clone: Its antigen remains unidentified. The input lacks base qualities; no much larger clone sits a single base away.

Overall results and qualifications from the work: Because no day 14 peak-response samples were available, repertoires were characterized only after the peak T cell response. After two AZD1222 doses, spike-specific TCR breadth and depth were significantly higher than at day 0 and than in MenACWY recipients. Conclusions about previously exposed vaccinees were limited because only a handful of AZD1222 recipients were SARS-CoV-2 seropositive at baseline. The whole spike protein was spanned by vaccine-associated CD4 TCRs, and dominant responses were seen in regions 160-218 and 743-854. The 56-69-year group was small, and its depth increase did not reach significance, likely because of low power. Epitopes outside the regions mutated in the B.1.351 and B.1.1.7 variants were reportedly recognized by nearly half of the unique spike-specific TCRs. Participants were mostly white British, with more females than males. The authors suggested clonal diversity may have been underestimated.

Interpreted using the paper, the time point label stands for: about 28 days (+/-7) after the second vaccine dose. AZD1222 recipients with second doses at about 4 weeks or about 12 weeks were pooled, because spike-specific TCR depth and breadth did not differ between schedules. The vaccinee samples were drawn from two UK trials, COV001 and COV002, one of which was a single-blind randomized controlled phase 2/3 trial testing AZD1222 (ChAdOx1 nCoV-19) in healthy adults. Trial participant PBMC samples were collected at day 0 and day 28 after the second dose for TCRbeta chain sequencing. The CDR3 regions of human TCRbeta chains were analyzed by immunosequencing. The study's processing was this. TCRs in the repertoires were matched against a reference library of SARS-CoV-2-specific TCRs that had been generated with the MIRA antigen-specificity platform. Breadth was defined as the fraction of unique TCRs that were SARS-CoV-2-associated, and depth was defined as the fraction of total T cells that were SARS-CoV-2-associated. Using the MIRA data, each spike-specific TCR was assigned both to the spike region to which the TCR was reactive and to a CD4 or CD8 class. Log10-transformed breadth and depth values were compared by one-way ANOVA with Sidak's multiple comparisons tests. TCRdb limited this immuneACCESS table to in-frame rearrangements with V and J called. A share of clones is missing; checked studies link under half to unresolved V genes, and the rest is unexplained. D and trimming come from the DNA, and the V and J calls and clone size come from that table. Across this sample there are about 270,000 clones, with 90% to 95% seen only once. The ten largest account for around 0.58% of the sample.

CDR1 MNHEY and CDR2 SVGEGT were looked up in the germline V gene. The CDR3, from cysteine to phenylalanine, totals 14 residues. Left in the record is the CDR3 DNA by itself, 42 bases read in frame from the first base. V is shortened by 5 bases, J by 0 bases, and the region joining them spans 8 bases. The chain joins TRBV6-2 or TRBV6-3 to TRBJ1-3, with no D gene named confidently. The material was peripheral blood, obtained 28 days after the second AZD1222 dose. The sequence was obtained from an adult who received the AZD1222 COVID-19 vaccine. This receptor carries the CDR3 CASSPHASGNTIYF. In nucleotides, the sequence is TGTGCCAGCAGTCCCCACGCCTCTGGAAACACCATATATTTT.